The 8 T cell receptor beta chains in this list originate from one sample, sequenced in a study of T cells in Graves' hyperthyroidism and ophthalmopathy. The source material, RNA transcripts, was used to amplify TCR beta CDR3 regions. First-round RT-PCR targeting the TCR CDR3 was performed with the HTBI primer set. TCRdb re-called the multiplex PCR reads with MiXCR, one entry per CDR3 protein. The sample shows around 570,000 distinct CDR3 sequences, just under 20% of them seen only once. The source material was blood. These receptor sequences come from a man aged 40-55 years with Graves' ophthalmopathy.

This clonotype was seen repeatedly, ten times or more. This rearrangement joins TRBV18 to TRBJ1-1; D unresolved. With 2 bases removed from V and 6 bases from J, the gap between germline ends came to 10 bases. CDR1 KGHSH and CDR2 LQKENI come from the germline V gene. The CDR3 is made up of 13 amino acids. CDR3 in DNA: TGTGCCAGCTCACCAGTGGAGGCCCCTGAAGCTTTCTTT. Its translation: CASSPVEAPEAFF.

Many counts were recorded for this clonotype. The genes are TRBV20-1 and TRBJ1-1; D ambiguous. CDR3 length equals 17 residues. Germline CDR1 is DFQATT and CDR2 is SNEGSKA (reference sequence). Trimming stripped 3 bases from V and 6 bases from J, with 26 bases between. CDR3 amino acids: CSASNNNGVAGRAEAFF. DNA of the CDR3: TGCAGTGCTAGTAATAACAATGGAGTTGCGGGGAGAGCTGAAGCTTTCTTT.

This clonotype has only a few counts. The chain recombines TRBV6-2 or TRBV6-3 with TRBJ1-2, with 9 bases that match TRBD1. This CDR3 is built from 16 residues. Germline CDR1 MNHEY, CDR2 SVGEGT. V was pared by 6 bases and J by 7 bases, with 15 bases of the junction left unmatched. The CDR3 DNA reads as TGTGCCAGCAGCAGGCAACCGGGACAGGGAATAGGTGGCTACACCTTC. Protein sequence: CASSRQPGQGIGGYTF.

V is TRBV10-3 and J is TRBJ1-2; a possible D gene is TRBD1 (6 bases). The ends were cut back, 6 bases at V and 2 bases at J, with 10 bases in the middle. Germline V gene data show CDR1 as ENHRY and CDR2 as SYGVKD. This CDR3 is built from 13 residues. The CDR3 here is CAIRGHLNYGYTF. CDR3 nucleotides: TGTGCCATCAGGGGACACCTCAACTATGGCTACACCTTC.

The chain is built from TRBV28 and TRBJ2-5; the D is unclear. Trimming pared 2 bases from V and 0 bases from J, leaving 25 bases between. Germline loops: CDR1 MDHEN, CDR2 SYDVKM. CDR3 length: 20 residues. As DNA, the CDR3 is TGTGCCAGCAGTTTACTCCACCTTAAAAGGGCCCATTCGTACCAAGAGACCCAGTACTTC. Translated: CASSLLHLKRAHSYQETQYF.

The J gene is TRBJ2-1, the V gene TRBV9; either TRBD1 or TRBD2 may supply D (6 bases each). The germline V gene encodes CDR1 SGDLS and CDR2 YYNGEE. With 0 bases removed from V and 2 bases from J, the gap between germline ends came to 12 bases. The CDR3 has 16 residues. CDR3 region: CASSVGRGAPYNEQFF. CDR3 in DNA: TGTGCCAGCAGCGTAGGTAGGGGGGCCCCCTACAATGAGCAGTTCTTC. The complete variable domain, with remaining parts taken from reference TRBV9 and TRBJ2-1, reads DSGVTQTPKHLITATGQRVTLRCSPRSGDLSVYWYQQSLDQGLQFLIQYYNGEERAKGNILERFSAQQFPDLHSELNLSSLELGDSALYFCASSVGRGAPYNEQFFGPGTRLTVL.

Concerning this clonotype itself: The conserved closing phenylalanine or tryptophan is absent in this CDR3, likely reflecting a read error. The rearrangement links TRBV29-1 to TRBJ1-1; a possible D gene is TRBD1 (5 bases). The CDR3 is 13 residues long. Deletions cut 1 base from V and 5 bases from J, with 11 bases between. Germline assignment: CDR1 SQVTM and CDR2 ANQGSEA. For the CDR3, the DNA is TGCAGCGTTGAAGTTGGAGCAGGGACTGAAGCTTTCCTT. Its protein is CSVEVGAGTEAFL.

This clonotype was seen many times. The chain is built from TRBV12-3 or TRBV12-4 and TRBJ1-5; a possible D gene is TRBD1 (5 bases). Between the trimmed V and J ends, which lost 5 bases and 7 bases, there was a span of 24 bases. The CDR3 extends over 17 amino acids. The CDR3 protein is CASSTGTQSHFGQPQHF. The CDR3 DNA reads as TGTGCCAGCAGTACCGGGACCCAGTCTCACTTCGGGCAGCCCCAGCATTTT.